A single sample gave rise to the 12 T cell receptor beta chains below, sequenced in a study of blood T cell repertoires in COVID-19. Only in-frame clones appear in the TCRdb table, and some are missing; sequencing was by immunoSEQ multiplex PCR. The sample has about 270,000 clones, 90% seen once. Material for sequencing was PBMCs or T cells enriched from blood (not recorded which). The source is a woman aged 25 to 39 with acute COVID-19.

CDR3 bases: TGTGCCAGCAGCTCAGCGACTAGCTCACAATCTCAGATCTACGAGCAGTACTTC. Its translation is CASSSATSSQSQIYEQYF. The chain is built from TRBV5-4 and TRBJ2-7; 7 positions match TRBD2. Germline V gene data show CDR1 as SGHNT and CDR2 as YYREEE (reference sequence). The CDR3 length is 18 residues. The J segment lost 3 bases and the V segment lost 3 bases, leaving 18 bases of the junction unmatched.

The genes are TRBV6-1 and TRBJ1-1; weak D call: TRBD1 (6 bases). CDR3 size: 14 residues. Germline CDR1 is MNHNS and CDR2 is SASEGT. Trimming took 2 bases from V and 6 from J, leaving 13 bases between them. The CDR3 is CASSERQAVSEAFF. For the CDR3, the DNA is TGTGCCAGCAGTGAAAGACAGGCCGTCTCTGAAGCTTTCTTT.

The chain employs TRBV27 and TRBJ1-4; possible D gene TRBD1, 5 bases. This CDR3 comprises 15 residues. Trimming cost V 3 bases and J 5 bases, with 13 bases left between them. Germline V gene sequence: CDR1 MNHEY, CDR2 SMNVEV (reference sequence). CDR3 sequence: CASSFQDKGNEKLFF. DNA of the CDR3: TGTGCCAGCAGTTTTCAGGACAAGGGAAATGAAAAACTGTTTTTT.

This clone was counted once. The V gene is TRBV7-2, the J gene TRBJ1-5; 7 nucleotides agree with TRBD1. The length of the CDR3 is 12 residues. Trimming took 3 bases from V and 9 from J; bases not matched to a gene: 2. From germline, CDR1 is SGHTA and CDR2 FQGNSA. CDR3 nucleotide sequence: TGTGCCAGCAGCTTTAACAGGGGGCCCCAGCATTTT. This codes for CASSFNRGPQHF.

V and J are TRBV29-1 and TRBJ2-1; TRBD2 aligns across 7 bases. CDR3 size: 13 residues. J was trimmed by 10 bases and V by 5 bases; bases with no gene match: 11. Germline assignment: CDR1 SQVTM and CDR2 ANQGSEA. The CDR3 sequence: CSVLKLGREEQFF. CDR3 in DNA: TGCAGCGTTTTGAAATTAGGGCGGGAGGAGCAGTTCTTC.

This chain links TRBV7-9 with TRBJ1-4, with TRBD1 matching 10 bases. Looked up from germline, CDR1 is SEHNR and CDR2 is FQNEAQ (reference sequence). V shed 5 bases, J shed 2 bases, and the junction held 5 bases outside the gene matches. This CDR3 comprises 16 residues. DNA of the CDR3: TGTGCCAGCAGCGATTCGGACAGGGGGACTAATGAAAAACTGTTTTTT. This translates into CASSDSDRGTNEKLFF.

The chain combines TRBV28 with TRBJ1-5, with 12 bases identical to TRBD1. Per the germline V gene, CDR1 is MDHEN and CDR2 is SYDVKM. Trimming cost V 3 bases and J 5 bases; bases outside gene matches: 8. The CDR3 runs to 17 residues. The CDR3 loop reads CASSFLPGQGADQPQHF. In nucleotides, the CDR3 is TGTGCCAGCAGTTTCCTACCGGGACAGGGGGCAGATCAGCCCCAGCATTTT.

This clone was counted once. The rearrangement links TRBV28 to TRBJ1-2; perhaps TRBD1 as D (5 bases). Germline V gene sequence: CDR1 MDHEN, CDR2 SYDVKM. The CDR3 length is 15 residues. Trimming took off 5 bases at V and 2 bases at J, with 15 bases between the two ends. The CDR3: CASSPPRQSNYGYTF. CDR3 nucleotides: TGTGCCAGCAGTCCTCCTAGACAGTCAAACTATGGCTACACCTTC.

The CDR3 coding sequence is TGTGCCAGCAGTTCCCTTTCACGGACTAGCGGGCCCTACAATGAGCAGTTCTTC. Translation: CASSSLSRTSGPYNEQFF. V gene TRBV28 combines with J gene TRBJ2-1; 11 positions agree with TRBD2. The CDR3 has 18 residues. CDR1 and CDR2 (germline): MDHEN, SYDVKM. With V trimmed by 4 bases and J by 2 bases, 10 bases remained unmatched.

The gene calls are TRBV6-1 and TRBJ2-7, with D perhaps matching TRBD1 (6 bases). V was clipped by 4 bases and J by 4 bases, with 14 bases between them. The germline V gene encodes CDR1 MNHNS and CDR2 SASEGT. The CDR3 consists of 14 residues. CDR3 nucleotides: TGTGCCAGCAGTGGAGCTACTGGACAGTACGAGCAGTACTTC. Protein sequence: CASSGATGQYEQYF.

The rearrangement joins TRBV28 to TRBJ1-4, with D perhaps TRBD1 (6 bases). Between the trimmed V and J ends, which lost 3 bases and 8 bases, there was a span of 13 bases. The V gene's germline CDR1 is MDHEN and CDR2 SYDVKM. The CDR3 covers 14 residues. The CDR3 loop is CASSLGAPEEKLFF. CDR3 nucleotide sequence: TGTGCCAGCAGTTTGGGGGCCCCGGAAGAAAAACTGTTTTTT. Supplemented by reference TRBV28 and TRBJ1-4, the full variable domain reads DVKVTQSSRYLVKRTGEKVFLECVQDMDHENMFWYRQDPGLGLRLIYFSYDVKMKEKGDIPEGYSVSREKKERFSLILESASTNQTSMYLCASSLGAPEEKLFFGSGTQLSVL.

The genes are TRBV28 and TRBJ1-5; TRBD1 aligns across 7 bases. The germline V gene encodes CDR1 MDHEN and CDR2 SYDVKM. The CDR3 runs to 14 residues. J gave up 7 bases and V 4 bases, and 7 bases lay outside the gene matches. The CDR3 region has the DNA TGTGCCAGCAGTTCACCAGGGGGAACACAGCCCCAGCATTTT. It specifies CASSSPGGTQPQHF.